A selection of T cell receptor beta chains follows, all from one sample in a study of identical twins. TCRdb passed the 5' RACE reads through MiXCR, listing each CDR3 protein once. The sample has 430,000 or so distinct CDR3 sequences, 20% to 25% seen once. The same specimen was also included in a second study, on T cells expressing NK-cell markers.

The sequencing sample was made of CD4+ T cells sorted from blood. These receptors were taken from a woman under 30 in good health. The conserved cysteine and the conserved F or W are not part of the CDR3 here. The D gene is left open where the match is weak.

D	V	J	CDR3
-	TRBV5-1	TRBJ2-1	ASSLSAGLGNEQF
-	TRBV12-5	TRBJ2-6	ASGRQLTDLSGANVLT
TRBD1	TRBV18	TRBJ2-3	ASSPPGTGDSDTQY
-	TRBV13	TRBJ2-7	ASAFLAFDYEQY
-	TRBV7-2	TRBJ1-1	ASSFWQAEAF
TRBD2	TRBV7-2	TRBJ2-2	ASSAGLANGELF
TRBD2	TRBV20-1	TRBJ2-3	SAGKRGRVADTQY
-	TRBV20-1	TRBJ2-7	SATTDPLEQY
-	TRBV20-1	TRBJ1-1	SGGGPSEAF
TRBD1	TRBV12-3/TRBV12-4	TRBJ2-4	ASSLQGAAKNIQY
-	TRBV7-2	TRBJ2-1	ASSPRVLSSYNEQF
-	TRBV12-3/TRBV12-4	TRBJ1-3	ASSSTQGKDSGNTIY
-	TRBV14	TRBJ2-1	ASSLYKPGSIENEQF
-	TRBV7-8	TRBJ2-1	ASSYPGLVNEQF
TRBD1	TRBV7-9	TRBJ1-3	ASSSNRGGGNTIY